Below are 29 T cell receptor beta chains sequenced from a single sample in a study of OX40 agonist ivuxolimab in advanced cancers. Data came from immunoSEQ multiplex PCR; TCRdb stores just in-frame clones and leaves some out. The sample contains tens of thousands of clones, over 75% of which appear only once. The sequencing here drew on CD4+ or CD8+ T cells sorted from blood, taken in a trial of the OX40 agonist ivuxolimab. The receptors were sampled from an adult with an advanced solid tumor such as melanoma, head and neck, liver or kidney cancer.

This clone was found once. The gene calls are TRBV28 and TRBJ1-5; 7 positions agree with TRBD1. The CDR3 contains 12 residues. V gave up 8 bases and J gave up 4 bases; unmatched junction bases: 2. Germline V gene data show CDR1 as MDHEN and CDR2 as SYDVKM. The CDR3 DNA follows: TGTGCCAGCGAGGACAGGAATCAGCCCCAGCATTTT. Its translation is CASEDRNQPQHF.

The chain is built from TRBV19 and TRBJ2-7; 8 bases are shared with TRBD1. After removal of 3 bases from V and 3 bases from J, the junction contained 4 bases not matched to a gene. The CDR3 runs to 14 residues. Germline-derived CDR1 and CDR2 are LNHDA and SQIVND (reference sequence). The CDR3 DNA follows: TGTGCCAGTAGTATGTACAGGGGGTTCTACGAGCAGTACTTC. Its translation: CASSMYRGFYEQYF.

The V call is TRBV11-2, the J call TRBJ2-3; unclear D gene. Trimming cost V 5 bases and J 4 bases, with 13 bases left between them. This CDR3 spans 14 amino acids. Germline V gene data show CDR1 as SGHAT and CDR2 as FQNNGV. The CDR3: CASSRLDGPDTQYF. The CDR3 nucleotides are TGTGCCAGCAGCCGCCTGGACGGCCCAGATACGCAGTATTTT.

This chain links TRBV28 with TRBJ2-5, with 9 bases lining up with TRBD2. The CDR3 totals 15 residues. V lost 6 bases and J lost 5; bases outside the gene matches: 10. The germline CDR1 and CDR2 sequences are MDHEN and SYDVKM. The CDR3 DNA reads TGTGCCAGCAGCCCCCGAGTAGCGGGAGCTGAGACCCAGTACTTC. This encodes CASSPRVAGAETQYF.

V and J are TRBV27 and TRBJ2-7; no reliable D call. CDR1 is MNHEY, CDR2 SMNVEV, per germline (reference sequence). With 10 bases removed from V and 1 base from J, the gap between germline ends came to 26 bases. CDR3 length: 17 residues. The CDR3 DNA sequence: TGTGCCAACGGAATCACCGAATATGGGGTCCGTTCCTACGAGCAGTACTTC. This encodes CANGITEYGVRSYEQYF.

The rearrangement links TRBV4-3 to TRBJ2-5; 7 nucleotides agree with TRBD2. There are 15 residues in the CDR3. Losses at the gene ends were 0 bases for V and 11 bases for J; bases not matched to a gene: 12. Germline values: CDR1 LGHNA, CDR2 YSLEER. This CDR3 is CASSQDPAGAREQYF. Written as DNA, the CDR3 is TGCGCCAGCAGCCAAGATCCGGCCGGAGCGCGGGAGCAGTACTTC.

The chain joins TRBV7-3 to TRBJ2-3, with D uncertain. The CDR3 is 15 residues long. V was cut by 0 bases and J by 0 bases, with 7 bases left in between. Germline CDR1 is SGHTA and CDR2 is FQGTGA. The CDR3 spells CASSLTRSSTDTQYF. In DNA, the CDR3 is TGTGCCAGCAGCTTAACTCGGTCTAGCACAGATACGCAGTATTTT.

V usage is TRBV27 and J usage is TRBJ2-2, with D maybe TRBD2 (5 bases). Trimming took off 6 bases at V and 3 bases at J, with 8 bases between the two ends. Looked up from germline, CDR1 is MNHEY and CDR2 is SMNVEV (reference sequence). CDR3 length: 13 residues. The CDR3 loop is CASRAVDTGELFF. The DNA of the CDR3 is TGTGCCAGCAGAGCGGTGGACACCGGGGAGCTGTTTTTT.

The V call is TRBV6-5, the J call TRBJ2-7, with 14 bases lining up with TRBD2. Germline CDR1 reads MNHEY; CDR2 reads SVGAGI. V shed 5 bases, J shed 3 bases, and the junction held 3 bases outside the gene matches. This CDR3 is built from 15 residues. The CDR3 here is CASSSGTSGSYEQYF. The CDR3 DNA sequence: TGTGCCAGCAGTAGCGGGACTAGCGGGAGCTACGAGCAGTACTTC.

The chain joins TRBV5-1 to TRBJ2-1; 11 bases agree with TRBD1. Germline V CDR1 and CDR2: SGHRS, YFSETQ. Trimming cost V 0 bases and J 6 bases; bases outside gene matches: 2. There are 15 residues in the CDR3. The CDR3 DNA is TGCGCCAGCAGCTTGGAGGGGACAGGGGGCAATGAGCAGTTCTTC. This sequence encodes CASSLEGTGGNEQFF.

The chain is built from TRBV7-2 and TRBJ2-5; weak D call: TRBD1 (5 bases). TRBJ2-7 matches the DNA end more closely, so the J call is doubtful. There are 13 residues in the CDR3. The germline V gene encodes CDR1 SGHTA and CDR2 FQGNSA. The CDR3 DNA is TGTGCCAGCGGCCGCCTAGGGGCCTACGAGCAGTACTTC. Amino acids: CASGRLGAYEQYF.

The chain employs TRBV5-1 and TRBJ2-1, with D tentatively TRBD2 (6 bases). Germline values: CDR1 SGHRS, CDR2 YFSETQ. V was shortened by 7 bases and J by 5 bases, with 13 bases between the two germline ends. The CDR3 is 13 residues long. The CDR3: CASRKGGHNEQFF. The CDR3 nucleotides read TGCGCCAGCCGAAAAGGAGGGCACAATGAGCAGTTCTTC.

The genes are TRBV5-1 and TRBJ2-3, with 7 nucleotides matching TRBD1. The CDR3 spans 17 residues. Per the germline V gene, CDR1 is SGHRS and CDR2 is YFSETQ. V was pared by 1 base and J by 0 bases, with 8 bases of the junction left unmatched. CDR3 in DNA: TGCGCCAGCAGCTTGAGGGGTAGGGGGCAAAGCACAGATACGCAGTATTTT. Translation: CASSLRGRGQSTDTQYF.

The rearrangement joins TRBV7-9 to TRBJ2-4, with D unresolved. V was clipped by 2 bases and J by 5 bases, with 4 bases between them. The germline CDR1 and CDR2 sequences are SEHNR and FQNEAQ (reference sequence). The CDR3 runs 12 residues. Here the CDR3 DNA reads TGTGCCAGCAGCTTATCGGAAAACATTCAGTACTTC. Its protein product is CASSLSENIQYF. The whole variable domain, remainder taken from reference TRBV7-9 and TRBJ2-4, is DTGVSQNPRHKITKRGQNVTFRCDPISEHNRLYWYRQTLGQGPEFLTYFQNEAQLEKSRLLSDRFSAERPKGSFSTLEIQRTEQGDSAMYLCASSLSENIQYFGAGTRLSVL.

The rearrangement uses TRBV19 and TRBJ2-2; TRBD1 matches 7 bases. Germline CDR1 reads LNHDA; CDR2 reads SQIVND (reference sequence). The CDR3 runs to 16 residues. The V segment lost 7 bases and the J segment 3 bases; nucleotides outside the gene matches: 11. CDR3 residues: CASISVTGAHTGELFF. CDR3 in DNA: TGTGCCAGTATTTCAGTCACAGGGGCGCACACCGGGGAGCTGTTTTTT.

The chain joins TRBV7-2 to TRBJ1-5; D might be TRBD1 (5 bases). The CDR3 contains 13 residues. CDR1 is SGHTA, CDR2 FQGNSA, per germline. V lost 3 bases to trimming and J lost 6 bases, with 9 bases between them. This CDR3 reads CASSFSGGQPQHF. The DNA of the CDR3 is TGTGCCAGCAGCTTTTCGGGGGGTCAGCCCCAGCATTTT. The complete variable domain, with remaining parts taken from reference TRBV7-2 and TRBJ1-5, reads GAGVSQSPSNKVTEKGKDVELRCDPISGHTALYWYRQSLGQGLEFLIYFQGNSAPDKSGLPSDRFSAERTGGSVSTLTIQRTQQEDSAVYLCASSFSGGQPQHFGDGTRLSIL.

J is TRBJ1-1 and V is TRBV6-6; possible D gene TRBD1, 5 bases. The CDR3 sequence is 12 residues long. V gave up 6 bases and J gave up 3 bases, with 8 bases separating them. Germline-derived CDR1 and CDR2 are MNHNY and SVGAGI (reference sequence). For the CDR3, the DNA is TGTGCCAGCAGGCTAGGGGACACTGAAGCTTTCTTT. Protein: CASRLGDTEAFF.

V gene TRBV7-2 combines with J gene TRBJ2-7, with D unresolved. V lost 1 base, J lost 7 bases, and 11 bases lay in between. Germline V gene data show CDR1 as SGHTA and CDR2 as FQGNSA. This CDR3 contains 13 residues. This CDR3 reads CASSLGSVREQYF. The CDR3 DNA reads TGTGCCAGCAGCTTAGGGTCCGTAAGGGAGCAGTACTTC.

The rearrangement links TRBV4-2 to TRBJ2-1; D is undetermined. CDR3 length: 20 amino acids. Trimming removed 1 base at V and 0 bases at J, with 22 bases between. The germline gives CDR1 LGHNA, CDR2 YNFKEQ. CDR3 coding DNA: TGTGCCAGCAGCCAAGTTTCGGTCTCGTGGCGCTTATCCTCCTACAATGAGCAGTTCTTC. It specifies CASSQVSVSWRLSSYNEQFF.

The chain carries TRBV19 and TRBJ1-1, with 7 nucleotides matching TRBD1. CDR3 length: 17 amino acids. Germline lookup yields CDR1 LNHDA and CDR2 SQIVND (reference sequence). V was pared by 1 base and J by 6 bases, with 14 bases of the junction left unmatched. The CDR3 loop reads CASSIGWRAGGQAEAFF. As DNA, the CDR3 is TGTGCCAGTAGTATAGGATGGAGGGCAGGGGGGCAAGCTGAAGCTTTCTTT.

The chain uses TRBV4-3 and TRBJ1-1, with D possibly matching TRBD1 (6 bases). Per the germline V gene, CDR1 is LGHNA and CDR2 is YSLEER. Trimming shortened V by 4 bases and J by 3 bases, and 12 bases separated the two germline ends. The CDR3 loop spans 14 amino acids. The DNA for the CDR3 is TGCGCCAGCAGCCGAACATCAGGGGACACTGAAGCTTTCTTT. Translation: CASSRTSGDTEAFF.

The J gene is TRBJ2-2, the V gene TRBV19; 8 bases line up with TRBD1. The V gene end was trimmed by 7 bases and the J gene end by 4 bases; junction bases not matched to a gene: 2. In germline, CDR1 is LNHDA, CDR2 SQIVND (reference sequence). The CDR3 extends over 13 amino acids. The CDR3 is CASTDRVTGELFF. CDR3 coding DNA: TGTGCCAGTACGGACAGGGTCACCGGGGAGCTGTTTTTT.

V and J are TRBV6-4 and TRBJ2-2; 10 nucleotides match TRBD1. V dropped 3 bases and J dropped 3; count of bases not matched to a gene: 1. The CDR3 spans 15 residues. Germline lookup yields CDR1 MRHNA and CDR2 SNTAGT. The CDR3 here is CASSDGQGDTGELFF. CDR3 DNA sequence: TGTGCCAGCAGTGATGGACAGGGGGACACCGGGGAGCTGTTTTTT.

The chain employs TRBV7-8 and TRBJ1-3; D not certain. The germline gives CDR1 SGHVS, CDR2 FQNEAQ. Trimming left V 4 bases short and J 0 bases short, with 13 bases between. The CDR3 has 16 residues. The CDR3 region has the DNA TGTGCCAGCAGCTCACGGGTTGGGGTCTCTGGAAACACCATATATTTT. Its translation: CASSSRVGVSGNTIYF. The full variable domain, in which reference TRBV7-8 and TRBJ1-3 provide the parts outside the CDR3, is GAGVSQSPRYKVAKRGQDVALRCDPISGHVSLFWYQQALGQGPEFLTYFQNEAQLDKSGLPSDRFFAERPEGSVSTLKIQRTQQEDSAVYLCASSSRVGVSGNTIYFGEGSWLTVV.

This chain connects TRBV7-9 to TRBJ2-2; possible D gene TRBD1, 6 bases. CDR1 is SEHNR and CDR2 is FQNEAQ in the germline V gene (reference sequence). The CDR3 is 15 residues long. Written as DNA, the CDR3 is TGTGGGACAAAACAGGGACCAGCGAACACCGGGGAGCTGTTTTTT. This codes for CGTKQGPANTGELFF.

The chain uses TRBV9 and TRBJ1-2; no clear D. From germline, CDR1 is SGDLS and CDR2 YYNGEE. V was trimmed by 3 bases and J by 6 bases, leaving 15 bases between them. This CDR3 comprises 14 residues. The CDR3 DNA sequence: TGTGCCAGCAGCGCCTGGACCCTCGGGAATGGCTACACCTTC. Translating gives CASSAWTLGNGYTF.

This clone appeared a few times. The rearrangement joins TRBV30 to TRBJ1-4, with D tentatively TRBD1 (6 bases). Germline loops: CDR1 GTSNPN, CDR2 SVGIG (reference sequence). The CDR3 covers 12 residues. The V and J ends lost 4 bases and 7 bases respectively, with 10 bases between them. DNA of the CDR3: TGTGCCTGGAACAGGGATGGTGAAAAACTGTTTTTT. Its translation: CAWNRDGEKLFF.

This chain links TRBV5-6 with TRBJ2-1; D could derive from TRBD1 or TRBD2 (5 bases each). Between the trimmed V and J ends, which lost 4 bases and 8 bases, there was a span of 7 bases. CDR1 and CDR2 from the germline V gene are SGHDT and YYEEEE. This CDR3 contains 11 residues. CDR3 loop: CASSRGHEQFF. CDR3 nucleotides: TGTGCCAGCAGCCGGGGACATGAGCAGTTCTTC.

The V call is TRBV27, the J call TRBJ2-6; no definite D call. Germline lookup yields CDR1 MNHEY and CDR2 SMNVEV (reference sequence). CDR3 length: 15 residues. V was cut by 2 bases and J by 0 bases, with 5 bases left in between. The CDR3 here is CASSLTTSGANVLTF. The CDR3 bases are TGTGCCAGCAGTTTAACCACCTCTGGGGCCAACGTCCTGACTTTC.